The 18 T cell receptor beta chains presented below share a single source sample, sequenced in a study of blood T cell repertoires in COVID-19. Sequencing used immunoSEQ multiplex PCR; TCRdb keeps in-frame clones, though not all of them. The data contain about 240,000 clones, around 82% of them singletons. The sample consisted of PBMCs or T cells enriched from blood (not recorded which). The receptors derive from a woman in her 40s who had been exposed to COVID-19.

V usage is TRBV4-2 and J usage is TRBJ1-2; D might be TRBD1 (6 bases). The CDR3 covers 15 residues. Trimming pared 5 bases from V and 3 bases from J, leaving 16 bases between. The V gene's germline CDR1 is LGHNA and CDR2 YNFKEQ. The CDR3 here is CASSAGQRPDYGYTF. CDR3 DNA: TGTGCCAGCAGCGCAGGACAGCGACCTGACTATGGCTACACCTTC.

The chain links TRBV18 to TRBJ1-5; D remains unclear. CDR3 length: 13 residues. Per the germline V gene, CDR1 is KGHSH and CDR2 is LQKENI. V lost 3 bases and J lost 0, with 3 bases in between. CDR3 coding DNA: TGTGCCAGCTCACCCTCTAGCAATCAGCCCCAGCATTTT. Its protein product is CASSPSSNQPQHF.

The CDR3 loop is CSVGREVVYGYTF. The CDR3 nucleotides are TGCAGCGTTGGCCGGGAAGTTGTCTATGGCTACACCTTC. The chain links TRBV29-1 to TRBJ1-2; no clear D gene. Germline assignment: CDR1 SQVTM and CDR2 ANQGSEA. The CDR3 spans 13 residues. V was clipped by 4 bases and J by 4 bases, with 13 bases between them.

DNA for the CDR3: TGTGCCAGCAGCTTAGTCGGGGGAGCTAACAATCAGCCCCAGCATTTT. Its protein is CASSLVGGANNQPQHF. V and J are TRBV7-8 and TRBJ1-5; tentatively, D is TRBD1 (5 bases). V lost 1 base and J lost 3, with 13 bases in between. Germline CDR1 is SGHVS and CDR2 is FQNEAQ. The CDR3 is made up of 16 amino acids.

The J gene is TRBJ2-3, the V gene TRBV12-3 or TRBV12-4; D ambiguous. The CDR3 covers 12 residues. With 5 bases removed from V and 4 bases from J, the gap between germline ends came to 7 bases. The CDR3 loop is CASSTRADTQYF. The CDR3 DNA reads TGTGCCAGCAGTACGAGAGCAGATACGCAGTATTTT.

The chain recombines TRBV1 with TRBJ1-2; TRBD1 was called by the table and not checked on the DNA. TRBV1 is labeled a pseudogene. The CDR3 is made up of 18 amino acids. For the CDR3, the DNA is TGCACCAGCAGCCAAGGAATGGACAGGCCCCAAAGACCCTATGGCTACACCTTC. Amino acid sequence: CTSSQGMDRPQRPYGYTF.

Comments on this clone: Mismatch with germline at one junction end may stem from a read error. The chain joins TRBV2 to TRBJ1-4, with no clear D. CDR1 and CDR2 from the germline V gene are SNHLY and FYNNEI. The CDR3 has 16 residues. CDR3 bases: TGTGCCAGCAGGGAAGAGGGAGCCCCAACTAATGAAAAACTGTTTTTT. Protein: CASREEGAPTNEKLFF.

J is TRBJ1-4 and V is TRBV5-6; 9 bases match TRBD1. Trimming at V came to 3 bases and at J to 11 bases, leaving 11 bases not matched to a gene. Germline V gene data show CDR1 as SGHDT and CDR2 as YYEEEE. The CDR3 has 15 residues. CDR3 residues: CASSSGRDREEKLFF. The CDR3 bases are TGTGCCAGCAGCTCGGGACGGGACAGGGAGGAGAAACTGTTTTTT.

This clone was seen a few times. The rearrangement uses TRBV2 and TRBJ1-5; D possibly corresponds to TRBD1 (5 bases). The CDR3 consists of 14 residues. Germline V gene lookup returns CDR1 SNHLY and CDR2 FYNNEI. V was trimmed by 7 bases and J by 1 base, leaving 11 bases between them. The CDR3 DNA reads as TGTGCCAGCAAGGGTGGGGCAAGCAATCAGCCCCAGCATTTT. Translating it yields CASKGGASNQPQHF.

The chain combines TRBV7-9 with TRBJ2-2; D is ambiguous. The CDR3 extends over 12 amino acids. The V gene's germline CDR1 is SEHNR and CDR2 FQNEAQ (reference sequence). Trimming removed 5 bases from V and 8 bases from J, with 9 bases in between. The CDR3 sequence is CASSLNLGELFF. In nucleotides, the CDR3 is TGTGCCAGCAGCCTAAACCTTGGGGAGCTGTTTTTT. Based on the CDR3 plus reference TRBV7-9 and TRBJ2-2, the full variable domain is DTGVSQNPRHKITKRGQNVTFRCDPISEHNRLYWYRQTLGQGPEFLTYFQNEAQLEKSRLLSDRFSAERPKGSFSTLEIQRTEQGDSAMYLCASSLNLGELFFGEGSRLTVL.

The genes are TRBV11-2 and TRBJ2-7; D remains unclear. Germline CDR1 and CDR2: SGHAT and FQNNGV. The CDR3 covers 13 residues. V was cut by 5 bases and J by 6 bases, with 14 bases left in between. Here the CDR3 DNA reads TGTGCCAGCAGCGAAGGATTGGGCCGCGAGCAGTACTTC. This codes for CASSEGLGREQYF.

The chain couples TRBV13 to TRBJ1-2; perhaps TRBD1 as D (6 bases). The length of the CDR3 is 12 residues. V was pared by 4 bases and J by 6 bases, with 9 bases between. Germline V gene data show CDR1 as PRHDT and CDR2 as FYEKMQ (reference sequence). The CDR3 here is CASSSQGDGYTF. CDR3 coding DNA: TGTGCCAGCAGCTCACAGGGTGATGGCTACACCTTC.

The genes are TRBV27 and TRBJ2-3; D gene uncertain. Germline V gene sequence: CDR1 MNHEY, CDR2 SMNVEV (reference sequence). Trimming took off 3 bases at V and 0 bases at J, with 7 bases between the two ends. The CDR3 extends over 14 amino acids. The CDR3 loop reads CASSFSQSTDTQYF. The CDR3 DNA reads as TGTGCCAGCAGTTTCAGTCAAAGCACAGATACGCAGTATTTT.

The chain combines TRBV6-2 or TRBV6-3 with TRBJ1-6; a possible D gene is TRBD1 (6 bases). Trimming shortened V by 5 bases and J by 8 bases, and 19 bases separated the two germline ends. In germline, CDR1 is MNHEY, CDR2 SVGEGT. This CDR3 is 16 amino acids long. CDR3 DNA: TGTGCCAGCAGTGACAGGCTCCGGAAAACTCATTCACCCCTCCACTTT. This gives the protein CASSDRLRKTHSPLHF.

This rearrangement joins TRBV5-5 to TRBJ2-1; 9 bases match TRBD1. The CDR3 contains 15 residues. Per germline, CDR1 SGHKS and CDR2 YYEKEE (reference sequence). The ends lost 1 base at V and 5 bases at J; junction bases unmatched: 4. DNA of the CDR3: TGTGCCAGCAGCTTGAGCGGGACAGGGCACAATGAGCAGTTCTTC. As protein: CASSLSGTGHNEQFF.

The DNA for the CDR3 is TGTGCCAGCAGCCCATCGGCTAGCCGACGCACAGATACGCAGTATTTT. It specifies CASSPSASRRTDTQYF. The V and J genes are TRBV27 and TRBJ2-3; maybe TRBD2 (5 bases). This CDR3 spans 16 amino acids. CDR1 is MNHEY, CDR2 SMNVEV, per germline (reference sequence). Trimming took 6 bases from V and 1 from J, leaving 17 bases between them.

V gene TRBV5-6 combines with J gene TRBJ1-6, with D perhaps matching TRBD1 (5 bases). The V gene's germline CDR1 is SGHDT and CDR2 YYEEEE. CDR3 length equals 14 residues. V lost 4 bases to trimming and J lost 5 bases, with 10 bases between them. The CDR3 spells CASSQRQHNSPLHF. In nucleotides, the CDR3 is TGTGCCAGCAGCCAGAGACAGCATAATTCACCCCTCCACTTT.

The V and J genes are TRBV5-4 and TRBJ1-1, with D perhaps TRBD1 (6 bases). The CDR3 has 15 amino acids. In germline, CDR1 is SGHNT, CDR2 YYREEE (reference sequence). The V and J ends lost 5 bases and 5 bases respectively, with 19 bases between them. The CDR3 sequence is CASRNQENRETEAFF. The CDR3 DNA is TGTGCCAGCAGGAATCAGGAGAACAGGGAAACTGAAGCTTTCTTT.